The entry that follows covers one T cell receptor (beta chain) sequence. What this receptor recognizes is not known. The sample holds no much larger clone one base away, and base qualities are not on file. There are 18 amino acids in the CDR3, from cysteine to phenylalanine inclusive. The only DNA kept is the CDR3, 54 bases in frame from the first base. Via the germline V gene, CDR1 is LGHNA and CDR2 YSLEER. V loses 0 bases at its end and J loses 0 bases; junction bases beyond the gene matches: 6. The sequencer was an Illumina HiSeq 1500. TCRdb trimmed the raw reads at Q25, called clones with MiXCR and kept productive beta chains. Rows matching on CDR3 protein sequence are summarized as one entry with the most common DNA and genes. This sample lists 400,000 or so distinct CDR3 sequences; roughly 31% were detected once. About an eighth of the sample rests with the top ten. This specimen comes from a study of T cell repertoires in cytomegalovirus infection (dated by TCRdb to between 2019 and 2020). Concerning the study at large: The HLA type of each donor mattered for the analysis, because public TCR beta signatures pointed to carriage of CMV infection along with the matching HLA type.

Summary of the overall study and its limitations: The ex vivo response was dominated by HLA-C-restricted CMV-specific TCR beta clonotypes, which also provided the single most frequent clonotype in two of eight donors. Cumulative frequency of public TCR beta family members discriminated carriers of CMV infection plus the relevant HLA type in this cohort and an independent 352-donor cohort.

The V and J genes are TRBV4-3 and TRBJ2-1, with TRBD2 identical over 9 junction bases. The sequence came from a human donor in good health (CMV status not recorded). Some clones in this sample may be carry-over from other donors' samples. Material: PBMCs. CDR3 reads: CASSQDQLAGSSYNEQFF. The DNA reads TGCGCCAGCAGCCAAGATCAACTAGCGGGTAGCTCCTACAATGAGCAGTTCTTC.